This T cell receptor beta chain is from a study of T cells in localized non-small cell lung cancer. The study's findings and limits: A higher density of T cells in blood coincided with extended overall survival. Uninvolved adjacent lung had higher T cell clonality than tumor and all other tissues. Sequencing involved a lone tumor region, leaving heterogeneity possible. Appearance in adjacent lung was seen for a median 57 of the top 100 tumor clones.

For this clone: Its antigen is unidentified.

Repertoires were generated with immunoSEQ multiplex PCR, while TCRdb's copy carries only in-frame clones and drops some. The sample includes some 24,000 clones, roughly 90% of them seen just once. This CDR3 is built from 13 residues. V was trimmed by 0 bases and J by 7 bases, leaving 9 bases between them. Germline V gene lookup returns CDR1 MNHNS and CDR2 SASEGT. The rearrangement joins TRBV6-1 to TRBJ1-1, with D unresolved. The source was peripheral blood, collected before any cancer treatment. The TCR comes from a man aged 35 to 70 with stage III squamous cell lung carcinoma. The CDR3 bases are TGTGCCAGCAGTGAAGCGCTCGTGGGTGAAGCTTTCTTT. It is translated as CASSEALVGEAFF.